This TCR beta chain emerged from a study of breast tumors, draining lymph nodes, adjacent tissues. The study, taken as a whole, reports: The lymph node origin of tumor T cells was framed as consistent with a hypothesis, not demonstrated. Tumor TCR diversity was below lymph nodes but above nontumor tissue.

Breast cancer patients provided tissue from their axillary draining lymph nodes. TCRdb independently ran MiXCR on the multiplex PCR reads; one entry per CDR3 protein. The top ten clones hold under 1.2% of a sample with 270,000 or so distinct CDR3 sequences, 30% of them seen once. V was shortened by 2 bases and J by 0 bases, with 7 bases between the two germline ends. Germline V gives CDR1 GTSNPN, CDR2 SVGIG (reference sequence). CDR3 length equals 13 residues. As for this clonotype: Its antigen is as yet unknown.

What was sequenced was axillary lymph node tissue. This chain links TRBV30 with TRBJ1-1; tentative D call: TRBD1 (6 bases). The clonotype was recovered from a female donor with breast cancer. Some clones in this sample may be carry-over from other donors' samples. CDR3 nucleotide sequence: TGTGCCTGGAGTCGGACAGTGAACACTGAAGCTTTCTTT. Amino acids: CAWSRTVNTEAFF.